These 29 T cell receptor beta chains share one sample of origin, sequenced in a study of shared clonotypes between healthy human individuals. Method: immunoSEQ multiplex PCR; TCRdb's copy keeps in-frame clones and lacks some. The table includes millions of clones, approximately 92% detected once. Source material: naive CD4+ T cells sorted from blood. The sample's subset: CD45RA+ positively selected. The receptors here all came from a young man in good health.

V is TRBV27 and J is TRBJ2-6, with 9 bases matching TRBD1. The CDR3 consists of 18 residues. The junction had 13 bases not matched to a gene; V was cut back by 6 bases and J by 4 bases. Germline V gene data show CDR1 as MNHEY and CDR2 as SMNVEV (reference sequence). The CDR3 protein is CASRPRDRASLGANVLTF. CDR3 sequence (DNA): TGTGCCAGCAGGCCCCGGGACAGGGCTTCTCTGGGGGCCAACGTCCTGACTTTC.

This clone was seen just once. Other DNA sequences in this specimen translate into the identical CDR3. This chain joins TRBV18 and TRBJ1-4, with D uncertain. This CDR3 contains 15 residues. Germline values: CDR1 KGHSH, CDR2 LQKENI. V shed 4 bases and J shed 0 bases, with 9 bases lying between them. The CDR3 sequence: CASSRGIATNEKLFF. CDR3 coding DNA: TGTGCCAGCTCACGTGGGATTGCAACTAATGAAAAACTGTTTTTT.

This chain connects TRBV19 to TRBJ2-2, with TRBD1 identical over 11 bases. Germline assignment: CDR1 LNHDA and CDR2 SQIVND (reference sequence). The CDR3 has 16 residues. The junction had 4 bases not matched to a gene; V was cut back by 4 bases and J by 3 bases. CDR3 in DNA: TGTGCCAGTAGTACGGGGACAGGGGGATACACCGGGGAGCTGTTTTTT. Its protein product is CASSTGTGGYTGELFF.

The V and J genes are TRBV4-2 and TRBJ2-7; 10 positions agree with TRBD1. Germline assignment: CDR1 LGHNA and CDR2 YNFKEQ. This CDR3 is 16 amino acids long. Trimming cost V 0 bases and J 3 bases; bases outside gene matches: 5. CDR3 nucleotide sequence: TGTGCCAGCAGCCAAGATCGGGGGACAGGGGACTACGAGCAGTACTTC. Amino acid sequence: CASSQDRGTGDYEQYF.

This chain connects TRBV7-8 to TRBJ1-2; TRBD1 matches at 7 bases. The J segment lost 5 bases and the V segment lost 4 bases, leaving 10 bases of the junction unmatched. This CDR3 is built from 15 residues. Germline CDR1 SGHVS, CDR2 FQNEAQ. The CDR3 sequence: CASSSASGTAYGYTF. The CDR3 region has the DNA TGTGCCAGCAGCTCGGCTTCCGGGACAGCATATGGCTACACCTTC. The whole variable domain, filled in from reference TRBV7-8 and TRBJ1-2, reads GAGVSQSPRYKVAKRGQDVALRCDPISGHVSLFWYQQALGQGPEFLTYFQNEAQLDKSGLPSDRFFAERPEGSVSTLKIQRTQQEDSAVYLCASSSASGTAYGYTFGSGTRLTVV.

The genes are TRBV10-1 and TRBJ2-7, with unresolved D. The germline V and J ends were trimmed by 0 bases and 7 bases, with 13 bases remaining between them. Germline V gene data show CDR1 as WNHNN and CDR2 as SYGVQD (reference sequence). CDR3 length: 14 residues. CDR3 DNA: TGCGCCAGCAGTGAGTCGTACTCCCCGCAAGAGCAGTACTTC. Translation: CASSESYSPQEQYF.

This sequence joins TRBV10-3 and TRBJ2-2; TRBD2 might be the D (5 bases). V gave up 5 bases and J gave up 12 bases, with 19 bases separating them. The CDR3 contains 14 residues. Germline CDR1 and CDR2: ENHRY and SYGVKD. This chain's CDR3 is CAISQPSSASQLFF. CDR3 nucleotide sequence: TGTGCCATCAGTCAACCTAGTAGCGCCTCCCAGCTGTTTTTT.

V is TRBV18 and J is TRBJ2-3; D unclear. V gave up 4 bases and J gave up 6 bases, with 8 bases separating them. The CDR3 is made up of 12 amino acids. From germline, CDR1 is KGHSH and CDR2 LQKENI. CDR3 residues: CASSQRTDTQYF. The CDR3 coding sequence is TGTGCCAGCTCACAAAGGACGGATACGCAGTATTTT.

The rearrangement uses TRBV6-5 and TRBJ2-7, with a tentative D call TRBD2 (6 bases). Germline V lookup: CDR1 MNHEY, CDR2 SVGAGI. CDR3 length: 15 amino acids. Trimming left V 0 bases short and J 5 bases short, with 14 bases between. CDR3 in DNA: TGTGCCAGCAGTTACTCGAACGGGAGACCCCACGAGCAGTACTTC. Translated, it gives CASSYSNGRPHEQYF.

The chain uses TRBV14 and TRBJ1-2, with D possibly being TRBD1 (6 bases). V dropped 3 bases and J dropped 6 bases, with 11 bases sitting between them. Germline lookup yields CDR1 SGHDN and CDR2 FVKESK. The CDR3 runs to 13 residues. The chain's CDR3 is CASSQVRGDGYTF. The CDR3 DNA reads as TGTGCCAGCAGCCAGGTCAGGGGAGATGGCTACACCTTC.

The table lists this clone with a count of one. The chain uses TRBV27 and TRBJ2-3; 11 bases line up with TRBD2. Germline V gene data show CDR1 as MNHEY and CDR2 as SMNVEV (reference sequence). The J segment lost 5 bases and the V segment lost 5 bases, leaving 6 bases of the junction unmatched. The CDR3 runs to 15 residues. The chain's CDR3 is CASSLRLAGIDTQYF. As DNA, the CDR3 is TGTGCCAGCAGTCTAAGACTAGCGGGAATAGATACGCAGTATTTT.

V gene TRBV18 combines with J gene TRBJ2-2; D is perhaps TRBD1 (5 bases). The V end lost 2 bases, the J end lost 3 bases, and 10 bases lay between the germline ends. Per the germline V gene, CDR1 is KGHSH and CDR2 is LQKENI. The CDR3 contains 15 residues. The CDR3 DNA reads as TGTGCCAGCTCACCAAGTTCCAGGGACACCGGGGAGCTGTTTTTT. The encoded protein is CASSPSSRDTGELFF.

This chain connects TRBV30 to TRBJ2-3, with a possible D match to TRBD1 (6 bases). Germline CDR1 reads GTSNPN; CDR2 reads SVGIG (reference sequence). This CDR3 has 14 amino acids. V lost 1 base and J lost 2, with 10 bases in between. Here the CDR3 DNA reads TGTGCCTGGAGTGGGCAGGGGTCCACAGATACGCAGTATTTT. Translating it yields CAWSGQGSTDTQYF. Supplemented by reference TRBV30 and TRBJ2-3, the full variable domain reads SQTIHQWPATLVQPVGSPLSLECTVEGTSNPNLYWYRQAAGRGLQLLFYSVGIGQISSEVPQNLSASRPQDRQFILSSKKLLLSDSGFYLCAWSGQGSTDTQYFGPGTRLTVL.

The genes are TRBV7-9 and TRBJ1-6; perhaps TRBD1 as D (5 bases). CDR1 is SEHNR, CDR2 FQNEAQ, per germline (reference sequence). Trimming took off 2 bases at V and 0 bases at J, with 8 bases between the two ends. The CDR3 covers 16 residues. The CDR3 coding sequence is TGTGCCAGCAGCTTATTTCAGGGCTCCTATAATTCACCCCTCCACTTT. The encoded protein is CASSLFQGSYNSPLHF.

Here the CDR3 reads CASSPANEQFF. The CDR3 nucleotides are TGTGCCAGCAGCCCTGCTAATGAGCAGTTCTTC. The chain uses TRBV6-6 and TRBJ2-1, with D unresolved. Germline CDR1 and CDR2: MNHNY and SVGAGI (reference sequence). This CDR3 has 11 residues. V was pared by 6 bases and J by 7 bases, with 7 bases between.

V gene TRBV5-1 combines with J gene TRBJ2-2; 9 positions match TRBD2. The CDR3 is made up of 17 amino acids. The germline V gene encodes CDR1 SGHRS and CDR2 YFSETQ. V dropped 0 bases and J dropped 2; count of bases not matched to a gene: 5. The CDR3, as DNA: TGCGCCAGCAGCTTGGTGGCGGGAGGGCGAAACACCGGGGAGCTGTTTTTT. Its translation is CASSLVAGGRNTGELFF.

This clone was observed a few times. The chain carries TRBV9 and TRBJ2-3, with D perhaps matching TRBD2 (5 bases). V was cut by 0 bases and J by 1 base, with 6 bases left in between. CDR1 and CDR2 from the germline V gene are SGDLS and YYNGEE. There are 14 residues in the CDR3. CDR3 DNA sequence: TGTGCCAGCAGCGTAGAACTAGGCACAGATACGCAGTATTTT. Protein: CASSVELGTDTQYF.

This sequence joins TRBV27 and TRBJ2-7, with 15 bases fitting TRBD2. The CDR3 contains 17 residues. Unmatched junction bases numbered 6, after V lost 5 bases and J lost 1 base. Germline V gives CDR1 MNHEY, CDR2 SMNVEV (reference sequence). The CDR3 reads CASSLYGLAGGSYEQYF. The DNA for the CDR3 is TGTGCCAGCAGTCTCTACGGACTAGCGGGGGGGTCCTACGAGCAGTACTTC.

V usage is TRBV10-1 and J usage is TRBJ1-3, with D uncertain. The CDR3 spans 13 residues. The germline V gene has CDR1 WNHNN and CDR2 SYGVQD (reference sequence). The V gene lost 2 bases and the J gene lost 7 bases, with 9 bases spanning the gap. CDR3 sequence: CASSEIDGNTIYF. The CDR3 DNA is TGCGCCAGCAGTGAGATTGATGGGAACACCATATATTTT.

V is TRBV21-1 and J is TRBJ1-6; TRBD1 is taken as the D call from the table, unchecked against the DNA. TRBV21-1 is assigned pseudogene status. CDR3 size: 14 residues. CDR3 nucleotides: TGTGCCAGCAGCGGACATCCCTATAATTCACCCCTCCACTTT. Its protein is CASSGHPYNSPLHF.

The J gene is TRBJ1-5, the V gene TRBV28; perhaps TRBD1 as D (5 bases). The CDR3 runs to 13 residues. In germline, CDR1 is MDHEN, CDR2 SYDVKM. Trimming shortened V by 6 bases and J by 3 bases, and 9 bases separated the two germline ends. CDR3 nucleotides: TGTGCCAGCAGATGGGGGAACAATCAGCCCCAGCATTTT. This encodes CASRWGNNQPQHF.

A remark on this clone: Other nucleotide sequences in the sample specify the same CDR3. The chain combines TRBV5-6 with TRBJ1-1; a possible D gene is TRBD1 (6 bases). The CDR3 has 13 residues. Germline CDR1 reads SGHDT; CDR2 reads YYEEEE. Trimming took off 2 bases at V and 5 bases at J, with 10 bases between the two ends. In DNA, the CDR3 is TGTGCCAGCAGCTTACAGGGCGGAACTGAAGCTTTCTTT. It is translated as CASSLQGGTEAFF.

The rearrangement uses TRBV7-9 and TRBJ2-5, with TRBD2 as a possible D gene (6 bases). This CDR3 contains 16 residues. The V and J ends lost 5 bases and 5 bases respectively, with 21 bases between them. CDR1 SEHNR and CDR2 FQNEAQ come from the germline V gene (reference sequence). In DNA, the CDR3 is TGTGCCAGCAGCCAACAACCGGGACTGTATGCGGAGACCCAGTACTTC. Translation: CASSQQPGLYAETQYF.

This rearrangement joins TRBV28 to TRBJ2-2; D may be TRBD1 (8 bases). This CDR3 is 16 amino acids long. Germline V lookup: CDR1 MDHEN, CDR2 SYDVKM. V was pared by 2 bases and J by 3 bases, with 13 bases between. CDR3 DNA sequence: TGTGCCAGCAGTTTAAACAGGGGGGGGCACACCGGGGAGCTGTTTTTT. Protein sequence: CASSLNRGGHTGELFF.

This sequence joins TRBV5-6 and TRBJ1-1; 11 positions agree with TRBD1. V gave up 5 bases and J gave up 0 bases; unmatched junction bases: 6. This CDR3 contains 16 residues. The germline gives CDR1 SGHDT, CDR2 YYEEEE. CDR3 sequence: CASSYGQGAMNTEAFF. Written as DNA, the CDR3 is TGTGCCAGCAGTTATGGACAGGGGGCAATGAACACTGAAGCTTTCTTT.

The chain links TRBV6-7 to TRBJ2-7; tentative D call: TRBD2 (6 bases). TRBV6-7 is given ORF status, its function remaining uncertain. CDR3 size: 14 residues. The V end was cut by 7 bases, the J end by 2 bases, with 15 bases between. The CDR3 bases are TGTGCCAGCATCTTCTACCGGGGGACCTACGAGCAGTACTTC. Amino acids: CASIFYRGTYEQYF.

The chain uses TRBV6-5 and TRBJ2-6; D ambiguous. Germline CDR1 MNHEY, CDR2 SVGAGI. The germline V and J ends were trimmed by 6 bases and 4 bases, with 13 bases remaining between them. CDR3 length equals 15 residues. CDR3 in amino acids: CASSLLIGGANVLTF. The CDR3 nucleotides read TGTGCCAGCAGCCTACTAATCGGGGGGGCCAACGTCCTGACTTTC.

The chain uses TRBV10-3 and TRBJ2-7; 10 nucleotides match TRBD1. J gave up 2 bases and V 7 bases, and 5 bases lay outside the gene matches. The CDR3 contains 14 residues. The germline V gene has CDR1 ENHRY and CDR2 SYGVKD. CDR3 coding DNA: TGTGCCATCAAATCGGGACAGGGGACCTACGAGCAGTACTTC. Translating gives CAIKSGQGTYEQYF.

The V gene is TRBV4-1, the J gene TRBJ2-6; D might be TRBD2 (7 bases). This CDR3 is built from 21 residues. V dropped 0 bases and J dropped 0 bases, with 21 bases sitting between them. Per germline, CDR1 MGHRA and CDR2 YSYEKL. The CDR3 nucleotides read TGCGCCAGCAGCCAAGATCCGGGGGGCGGGTCAACGATCTCTGGGGCCAACGTCCTGACTTTC. The encoded protein is CASSQDPGGGSTISGANVLTF.